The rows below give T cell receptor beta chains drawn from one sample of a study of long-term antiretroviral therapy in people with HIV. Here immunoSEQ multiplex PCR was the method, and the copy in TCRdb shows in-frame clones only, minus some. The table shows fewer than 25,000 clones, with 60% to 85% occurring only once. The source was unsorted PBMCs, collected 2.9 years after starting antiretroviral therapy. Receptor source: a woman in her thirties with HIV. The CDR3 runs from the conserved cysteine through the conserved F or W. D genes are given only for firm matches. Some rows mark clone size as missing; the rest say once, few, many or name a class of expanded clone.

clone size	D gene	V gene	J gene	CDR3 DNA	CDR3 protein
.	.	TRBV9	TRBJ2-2	TGTGCCAGCAGCGTCCAGGGAACCGGGGAGCTGTTTTTT	CASSVQGTGELFF
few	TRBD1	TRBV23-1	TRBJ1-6	TGCGCCAGCCAGGGGGGTGAGAGTTCACCCCTCCACTTT	CASQGGESSPLHF
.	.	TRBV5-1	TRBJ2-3	TGCGCCAGCAGCTTGGTTCGGGGCGTAGATACGCAGTATTTT	CASSLVRGVDTQYF
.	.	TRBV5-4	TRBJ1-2	TGTGCCAGCAGCTTGCGGGGGTCCTATGGCTACACCTTC	CASSLRGSYGYTF
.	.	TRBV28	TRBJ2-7	TGTGCCAGCAGTTTAGAGTTAGGCACGTACGAGCAGTACTTC	CASSLELGTYEQYF
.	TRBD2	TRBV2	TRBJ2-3	TGTGCCAGCAGTGAACTTGGGGGGGGGACAGATACGCAGTATTTT	CASSELGGGTDTQYF
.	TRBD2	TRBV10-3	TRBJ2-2	TGTGCCATCAGCAAGACTAGCGGGGGAGGGAACACCGGGGAGCTGTTTTTT	CAISKTSGGGNTGELFF
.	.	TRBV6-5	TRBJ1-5	TGTGCCAGCAGTTACTCGACGGGGGTTCAGCCCCAGCATTTT	CASSYSTGVQPQHF
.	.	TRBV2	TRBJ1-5	TGTGCCAGCAGTGTTAGGTTTAGCAATCAGCCCCAGCATTTT	CASSVRFSNQPQHF
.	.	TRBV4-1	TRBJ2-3	TGCGCCAGCAGCCAAGCCGCCGGCAGGGGTCCAGATACGCAGTATTTT	CASSQAAGRGPDTQYF
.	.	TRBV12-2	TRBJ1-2	TGTGCAAGTCGCTTAGCCCTTAGTGTACAGGGTGGGGTCTATGGCTACACCTTC	CASRLALSVQGGVYGYTF
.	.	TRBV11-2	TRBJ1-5	TGTGCCAGCAGCTTAGGGGGAAGGGATCAGCCCCAGCATTTT	CASSLGGRDQPQHF
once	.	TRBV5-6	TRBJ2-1	TGTGCCAGCATCTTACCAGGATCTAGATACAATGAGCAGTTCTTC	CASILPGSRYNEQFF
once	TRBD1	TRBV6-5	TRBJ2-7	TGTGCCAGCAGTCCCTACAGGGGAGCCTACGAGCAGTACTTC	CASSPYRGAYEQYF
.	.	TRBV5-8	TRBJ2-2	TGTGCCAGCAGCTTGGTAAACCGACTCGGGGGCACCGGGGAGCTGTTTTTT	CASSLVNRLGGTGELFF
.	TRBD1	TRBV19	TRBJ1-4	TGTGCCAGTAGTGATGATCACAGGGGGCGTAATGAAAAACTGTTTTTT	CASSDDHRGRNEKLFF
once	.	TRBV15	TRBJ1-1	TGTGCCACCAGCAGAGATCTGGTAAACACTGAAGCTTTCTTT	CATSRDLVNTEAFF
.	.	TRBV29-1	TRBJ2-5	TGCAGCGTTGCGAGGGGCGCGGGAGAGACCCAGTACTTC	CSVARGAGETQYF
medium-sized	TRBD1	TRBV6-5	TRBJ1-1	TGTGCCAGCAGGGTGGGACAGGGCGGCACTGAAGCTTTCTTT	CASRVGQGGTEAFF
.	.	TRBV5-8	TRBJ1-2	TGTGCCACCCGGTTTAACTATGGCTACACCTTC	CATRFNYGYTF
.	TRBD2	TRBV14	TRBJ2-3	TGTGCCAGCAGCCAATACCACCGGGGGGGCCAAAGCACAGATACGCAGTATTTT	CASSQYHRGGQSTDTQYF
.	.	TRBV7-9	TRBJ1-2	TGTGCCAGCAGCTTAAGGATTAAGGGGAAAGGCTACACCTTC	CASSLRIKGKGYTF
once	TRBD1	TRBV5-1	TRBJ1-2	TGCGCCAGCAGCTTGGACGCAGGGGGCGGCGCCGCTAACTATGGCTACACCTTC	CASSLDAGGGAANYGYTF
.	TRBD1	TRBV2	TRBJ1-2	TGTGCCAGCAGTGCAGGGACAGGCTATGGCTACACCTTC	CASSAGTGYGYTF
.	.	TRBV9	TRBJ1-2	TGTGCCAGCAGCGTAGAGGGGCAGATTAGTGGCTACACCTTC	CASSVEGQISGYTF
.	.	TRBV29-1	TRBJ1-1	TGCAGCGTTGAAGAGGAGAGGGGCGATGAAGCTTTCTTT	CSVEEERGDEAFF
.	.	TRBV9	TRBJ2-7	TGTGCCAGCAGCGCGGGGCTCGGGCAGGGGCTCCACGAGCAGTACTTC	CASSAGLGQGLHEQYF
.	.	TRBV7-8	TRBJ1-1	TGTGCCAGCAGCTTAGTAGGTCGGGGGCTGGGGAACACTGAAGCTTTCTTT	CASSLVGRGLGNTEAFF
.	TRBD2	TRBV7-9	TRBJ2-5	TGTGCCAGCAGCTTAACCCTAGCGGGGACGCGAGAGACCCAGTACTTC	CASSLTLAGTRETQYF